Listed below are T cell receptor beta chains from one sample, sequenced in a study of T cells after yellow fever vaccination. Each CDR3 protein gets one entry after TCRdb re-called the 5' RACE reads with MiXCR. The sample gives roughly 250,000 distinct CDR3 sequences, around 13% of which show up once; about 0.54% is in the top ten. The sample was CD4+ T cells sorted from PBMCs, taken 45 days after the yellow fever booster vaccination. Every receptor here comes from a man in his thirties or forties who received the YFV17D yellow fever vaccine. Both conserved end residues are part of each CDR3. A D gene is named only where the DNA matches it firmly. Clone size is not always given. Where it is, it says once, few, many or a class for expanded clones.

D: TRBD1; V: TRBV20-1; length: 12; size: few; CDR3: CSARRQGNEQFF
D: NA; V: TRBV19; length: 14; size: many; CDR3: CASSIGPTQETQYF
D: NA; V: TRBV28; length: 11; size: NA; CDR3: CASSIQDTQYF
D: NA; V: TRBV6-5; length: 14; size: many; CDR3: CASSYVSGNTEAFF
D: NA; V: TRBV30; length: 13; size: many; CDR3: CAWSEGNTDTQYF
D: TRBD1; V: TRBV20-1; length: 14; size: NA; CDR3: CSAHTGGSGNTIYF
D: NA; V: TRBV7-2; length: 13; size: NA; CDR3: CASSLAAYDIQYF
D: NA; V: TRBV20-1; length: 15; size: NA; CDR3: CSATGVGSGANVLTF
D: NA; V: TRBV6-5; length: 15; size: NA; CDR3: CASSYSGGAGYEQYF
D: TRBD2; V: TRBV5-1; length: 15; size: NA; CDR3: CARSLVAGEHETQYF
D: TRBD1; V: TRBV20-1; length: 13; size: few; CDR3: CSASTGGNTEAFF
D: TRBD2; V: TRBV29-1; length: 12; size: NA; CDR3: CSAIAGADTQYF
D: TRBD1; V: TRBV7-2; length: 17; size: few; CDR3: CASSLARGGQSSYEQYF
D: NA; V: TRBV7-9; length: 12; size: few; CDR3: CAIRRGQETQYF
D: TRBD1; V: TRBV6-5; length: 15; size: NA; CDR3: CASSYAGTGKNEQFF
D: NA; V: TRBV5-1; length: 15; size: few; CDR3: CASSLNGLLAYEQYF
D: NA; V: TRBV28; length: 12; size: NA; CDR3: CASSLAQAGQFF
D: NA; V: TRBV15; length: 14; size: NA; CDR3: CATSRVRSSYEQYF
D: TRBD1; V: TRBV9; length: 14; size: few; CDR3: CASSPSGQEETQYF
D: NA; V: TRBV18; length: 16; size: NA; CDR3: CASSPLPYSTQETQYF
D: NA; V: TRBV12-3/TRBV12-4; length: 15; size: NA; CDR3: CASSLEGRYYNEQFF
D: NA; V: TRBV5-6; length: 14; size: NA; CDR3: CASSLTQTADTQYF
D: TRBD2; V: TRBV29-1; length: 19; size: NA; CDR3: CSVEGVASGSMLFTDTQYF
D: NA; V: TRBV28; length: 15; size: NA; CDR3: CASSSPPASTDTQYF
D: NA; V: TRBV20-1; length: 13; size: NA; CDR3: CSAREQLYNEQFF
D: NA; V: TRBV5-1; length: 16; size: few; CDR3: CASSPPFAGTVDTQYF
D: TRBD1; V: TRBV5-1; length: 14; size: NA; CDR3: CASSAGTAGGEQYF
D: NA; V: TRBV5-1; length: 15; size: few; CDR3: CASSLGHRNTGELFF
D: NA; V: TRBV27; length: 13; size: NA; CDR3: CASTESPRRALYF
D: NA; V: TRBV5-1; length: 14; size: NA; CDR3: CASSLESLNQPQHF
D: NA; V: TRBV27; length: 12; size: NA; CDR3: CASSVSGDTQYF
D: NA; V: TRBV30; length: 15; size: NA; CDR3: CAWSVGGHWGNEQFF